The present entry profiles one T cell receptor beta chain with its context. Its specificity is not known. The use of a sample-barcoded 5' primer and a J-beta primer mix characterized a second PCR of roughly 6 to 11 cycles. CDR3-containing paired-end reads numbering at least 2.5 million came from each sample. MiXCR was run by TCRdb on the 5' RACE reads, yielding one entry per CDR3 protein. The table records around 1,900,000 distinct CDR3 sequences, approximately 39% of them present only once. Staff drew roughly 10 milliliters of peripheral blood from each donor. Trimming took 1 base from V and 5 from J, leaving 6 bases between them. CDR1 is SGHDN, CDR2 FVKESK, per germline. The CDR3 covers 12 residues. This entry is derived from a study of blood T cells in healthy people across ages. Whole-study results and caveats: Estimated diversity that came from one million T cells was considered an underestimate. TCR beta diversity tracked closely with naive T cell percentage.

The sample consisted of blood. The chain joins TRBV14 to TRBJ2-7, with D maybe TRBD2 (5 bases). This TCR was sampled from a human donor in good health. CDR3 amino acids: CASSQVSDEQYF. CDR3 DNA: TGTGCCAGCAGCCAAGTTAGCGACGAGCAGTACTTC. The complete variable domain, with remaining parts taken from reference TRBV14 and TRBJ2-7, reads EAGVTQFPSHSVIEKGQTVTLRCDPISGHDNLYWYRRVMGKEIKFLLHFVKESKQDESGMPNNRFLAERTGGTYSTLKVQPAELEDSGVYFCASSQVSDEQYFGPGTRLTVT.